These 25 T cell receptor beta chains came from one sample sequenced in a study of T cell responses to AZD1222 COVID-19 vaccine (TCRdb year 2021). This specimen's time point label, per the study, means: baseline before first vaccination. Per the publication, the treatment or condition label means: meningococcal conjugate vaccine given as trial control. The library was obtained by the immunoSEQ multiplex PCR assay. TCRdb's version of the immuneACCESS table is confined to in-frame rearrangements and falls short of the full clone set. An unresolved V gene accounts for under half of the shortfall where checked; the remainder is of unknown origin. For this sample there are approximately 140,000 clones; approximately 78% appear just once. The top ten clonotypes cover over 4% of the sample. The sample consisted of peripheral blood, taken on day 0 of MenACWY control vaccination. The receptor source for this set is an adult in good health.

The J gene is TRBJ2-2, the V gene TRBV29-1; D may be TRBD2 (6 bases). The ends were cut back, 4 bases at V and 6 bases at J, with 15 bases in the middle. Germline V gene lookup returns CDR1 SQVTM and CDR2 ANQGSEA. CDR3 length: 14 amino acids. The CDR3 sequence is CSVGELAGAGELFF. The CDR3 bases are TGCAGCGTTGGAGAACTAGCTGGCGCCGGGGAGCTGTTTTTT.

This clone was seen a few times. The chain has TRBV6-6 and TRBJ1-2; D possibly corresponds to TRBD1 (5 bases). V dropped 6 bases and J dropped 7 bases, with 12 bases sitting between them. CDR1 and CDR2 from the germline V gene are MNHNY and SVGAGI (reference sequence). This CDR3 is 12 amino acids long. The CDR3 reads CASREIGAGYTF. The CDR3 DNA is TGTGCCAGCAGAGAAATTGGGGCTGGCTACACCTTC.

The chain uses TRBV28 and TRBJ2-2; perhaps TRBD2 as D (5 bases). The V end was cut by 6 bases, the J end by 7 bases, with 21 bases between. CDR1 and CDR2 (germline): MDHEN, SYDVKM. This CDR3 contains 16 residues. The CDR3 region has the DNA TGTGCCAGCAGAGCCCGGGGTGGAGGTATAGGCGGGGAGCTGTTTTTT. Translated: CASRARGGGIGGELFF.

The V and J genes are TRBV2 and TRBJ1-5, with a possible D match to TRBD1 (5 bases). The CDR3 loop spans 15 amino acids. The V end was cut by 3 bases, the J end by 3 bases, with 12 bases between. From germline, CDR1 is SNHLY and CDR2 FYNNEI. CDR3 nucleotide sequence: TGTGCCAGCAGTGAGTCCCGACAGACCAATCAGCCCCAGCATTTT. Translation gives CASSESRQTNQPQHF. The full variable domain, its missing parts supplied by reference TRBV2 and TRBJ1-5, is EPEVTQTPSHQVTQMGQEVILRCVPISNHLYFYWYRQILGQKVEFLVSFYNNEISEKSEIFDDQFSVERPDGSNFTLKIRSTKLEDSAMYFCASSESRQTNQPQHFGDGTRLSIL.

This clone was seen more than once but under ten times. This chain links TRBV28 with TRBJ1-2, with 9 bases lining up with TRBD1. Looked up from germline, CDR1 is MDHEN and CDR2 is SYDVKM. The CDR3 length is 15 residues. The ends lost 3 bases at V and 2 bases at J; junction bases unmatched: 4. CDR3 protein: CASSFVDRGNYGYTF. In DNA form, the CDR3 reads TGTGCCAGCAGTTTTGTTGACAGGGGGAACTATGGCTACACCTTC.

V usage is TRBV9 and J usage is TRBJ2-5, with D uncertain. From germline, CDR1 is SGDLS and CDR2 YYNGEE. The CDR3 length is 13 residues. Trimming shortened V by 0 bases and J by 1 base, and 4 bases separated the two germline ends. The CDR3 DNA reads as TGTGCCAGCAGCGTAGAAAGCCAAGAGACCCAGTACTTC. Protein: CASSVESQETQYF.

This clone was seen only a few times. The chain combines TRBV5-1 with TRBJ2-7, with TRBD1 matching 7 bases. The J segment lost 3 bases and the V segment lost 4 bases, leaving 4 bases of the junction unmatched. Germline CDR1 is SGHRS and CDR2 is YFSETQ. The CDR3 has 13 amino acids. CDR3 in amino acids: CASSQGQNYEQYF. CDR3 DNA: TGCGCCAGCAGCCAGGGACAGAACTACGAGCAGTACTTC.

The chain carries TRBV11-3 and TRBJ2-2; possibly TRBD1 for D (5 bases). CDR1 and CDR2 from the germline V gene are SGHNT and YENEEA. V was pared by 5 bases and J by 0 bases, with 13 bases between. CDR3 length: 16 amino acids. The CDR3 region has the DNA TGTGCCAGCAGCCACCAGTGGACACCGAACACCGGGGAGCTGTTTTTT. Protein: CASSHQWTPNTGELFF.

CDR3 bases: TGTGCCAGCAGCTTGGGATTAGGACAGGGGGCCCCTGGCTACACCTTC. The encoded protein is CASSLGLGQGAPGYTF. The gene calls are TRBV5-6 and TRBJ1-2; the match to TRBD1 covers 11 bases. V shed 0 bases and J 7 bases; nucleotides not matched to a gene: 8. The CDR3 is 16 residues long. Germline V CDR1 and CDR2: SGHDT, YYEEEE.

The V call is TRBV3-1 (or the pseudogene TRBV3-2), the J call TRBJ1-1; 9 bases map to TRBD1. Germline V gene lookup returns CDR1 LGHDT and CDR2 YNNKEL (reference sequence). V lost 2 bases to trimming and J lost 4 bases; unmatched junction nucleotides: 8. This CDR3 has 16 amino acids. The CDR3 DNA reads as TGTGCCAGCAGCCAACTGGGACAGGGAAGAACCACTGAAGCTTTCTTT. As protein: CASSQLGQGRTTEAFF.

This clone has only a few counts. The V and J genes are TRBV10-1 and TRBJ2-7; D gene uncertain. This CDR3 has 11 amino acids. V dropped 11 bases and J dropped 2 bases, with 10 bases sitting between them. CDR1 WNHNN and CDR2 SYGVQD come from the germline V gene (reference sequence). The CDR3 loop reads CAGSIPYEQYV. CDR3 nucleotides: TGCGCCGGCTCCATCCCCTACGAGCAGTACGTC.

The rearrangement links TRBV27 to TRBJ1-2, with D possibly TRBD1 on 5 matching bases. Germline CDR1 MNHEY, CDR2 SMNVEV (reference sequence). The CDR3 spans 15 residues. Trimming removed 5 bases at V and 0 bases at J, with 13 bases between. Here the CDR3 DNA reads TGTGCCAGCAGTCCCGTCGGGGGAGCTAACTATGGCTACACCTTC. Amino acid sequence: CASSPVGGANYGYTF.

This chain uses TRBV6-5 with TRBJ2-3; D is unclear. V lost 2 bases and J lost 6, with 6 bases in between. Germline values: CDR1 MNHEY, CDR2 SVGAGI. This CDR3 region has 12 residues. For the CDR3, the DNA is TGTGCCAGCAGTTACGGGCAGGATACGCAGTATTTT. Amino acid sequence: CASSYGQDTQYF.

The V gene is TRBV4-1, the J gene TRBJ1-4; 7 nucleotides agree with TRBD1. V shed 4 bases and J 8 bases; nucleotides not matched to a gene: 7. The CDR3 spans 14 residues. The V gene's germline CDR1 is MGHRA and CDR2 YSYEKL. The CDR3 sequence: CASSLTGTSEKLFF. The CDR3 nucleotides read TGCGCCAGCAGCCTGACAGGGACGTCAGAAAAACTGTTTTTT.

This sequence joins TRBV9 and TRBJ2-7; 8 nucleotides agree with TRBD1. In germline, CDR1 is SGDLS, CDR2 YYNGEE. The CDR3 runs 16 residues. The junction had 11 bases not matched to a gene; V was cut back by 2 bases and J by 4 bases. DNA of the CDR3: TGTGCCAGCAGCGTTGGGACAGGCTTGCGACCATACGAGCAGTACTTC. Translated, it gives CASSVGTGLRPYEQYF. Using reference TRBV9 and TRBJ2-7 for the parts outside the CDR3, the full variable domain is DSGVTQTPKHLITATGQRVTLRCSPRSGDLSVYWYQQSLDQGLQFLIQYYNGEERAKGNILERFSAQQFPDLHSELNLSSLELGDSALYFCASSVGTGLRPYEQYFGPGTRLTVT.

This chain links TRBV3-1 (or the pseudogene TRBV3-2) with TRBJ1-1; D gene unclear. The CDR3 runs 16 residues. Germline V lookup: CDR1 LGHDT, CDR2 YNNKEL (reference sequence). Between the trimmed V and J ends, which lost 1 base and 0 bases, there was a span of 12 bases. The CDR3 bases are TGTGCCAGCAGCCAAGGGTGGTCGGAGTTGAACACTGAAGCTTTCTTT. Encoded protein: CASSQGWSELNTEAFF.

The chain has TRBV25-1 and TRBJ2-6; 9 bases are shared with TRBD1. Per germline, CDR1 MGHDK and CDR2 SYGVNS. V dropped 4 bases and J dropped 10; count of bases not matched to a gene: 5. The CDR3 extends over 14 amino acids. Here the CDR3 DNA reads TGTGCCAGCAGTGGGGACAGGGCCTTAAACGTCCTGACTTTC. Translation gives CASSGDRALNVLTF.

J is TRBJ1-1 and V is TRBV5-1; D gene unclear. CDR1 and CDR2 from the germline V gene are SGHRS and YFSETQ. CDR3 length equals 15 residues. V was pared by 3 bases and J by 4 bases, with 16 bases between. In nucleotides, the CDR3 is TGCGCCAGCAGCTCCTCCTCCCGTAGGGTCACTGAAGCTTTCTTT. It yields the protein CASSSSSRRVTEAFF.

The chain is built from TRBV2 and TRBJ2-5, with a possible D match to TRBD2 (5 bases). This CDR3 spans 16 amino acids. The germline V gene has CDR1 SNHLY and CDR2 FYNNEI. Trimming cost V 6 bases and J 2 bases, with 19 bases left between them. CDR3: CASSPARNTGQETQYF. The DNA of the CDR3 is TGTGCCAGCAGCCCGGCCCGGAACACGGGGCAAGAGACCCAGTACTTC.

V and J are TRBV6-5 and TRBJ2-3, with D hard to call. The germline gives CDR1 MNHEY, CDR2 SVGAGI. Between the trimmed V and J ends, which lost 7 bases and 7 bases, there was a span of 15 bases. The CDR3 covers 13 residues. The CDR3 nucleotides read TGTGCCAGCACCCCAGGCCCATACAATACGCAGTATTTT. Translated, it gives CASTPGPYNTQYF.

This clone was counted once. The V call is TRBV7-2, the J call TRBJ1-1; D not resolved. This CDR3 is built from 15 residues. The germline CDR1 and CDR2 sequences are SGHTA and FQGNSA. V gave up 1 base and J gave up 3 bases, with 12 bases separating them. The DNA of the CDR3 is TGTGCCAGCAGCTTAGGAAGAGGGCGGGACACTGAAGCTTTCTTT. Translation gives CASSLGRGRDTEAFF.

This clone has a handful of counts. The chain carries TRBV12-5 and TRBJ1-5; D gene unclear. V was shortened by 1 base and J by 7 bases, with 11 bases between the two germline ends. Germline assignment: CDR1 LGHNT and CDR2 FRNRAP. The CDR3 has 14 amino acids. The CDR3 DNA follows: TGTGCTAGTGGTTTGGCGCTCGTGGGCCAGCCCCAGCATTTT. Amino acids: CASGLALVGQPQHF.

This sequence joins TRBV18 and TRBJ1-4; D is uncertain. The V end lost 2 bases, the J end lost 4 bases, and 2 bases lay between the germline ends. Germline CDR1 and CDR2: KGHSH and LQKENI. CDR3 length equals 12 residues. The CDR3 here is CASSPNNEKLFF. The CDR3 DNA sequence: TGTGCCAGCTCACCAAATAATGAAAAACTGTTTTTT. The full variable domain, rest sourced from reference TRBV18 and TRBJ1-4, is NAGVMQNPRHLVRRRGQEARLRCSPMKGHSHVYWYRQLPEEGLKFMVYLQKENIIDESGMPKERFSAEFPKEGPSILRIQQVVRGDSAAYFCASSPNNEKLFFGSGTQLSVL.

CDR3 amino acids: CASRASGGKLFF. The CDR3 DNA is TGTGCCAGCAGGGCCTCAGGGGGAAAACTGTTTTTT. V and J are TRBV6-5 and TRBJ1-4; 7 positions agree with TRBD1. The CDR3 has 12 residues. The germline gives CDR1 MNHEY, CDR2 SVGAGI. The ends lost 6 bases at V and 10 bases at J; junction bases unmatched: 5.

The rearrangement links TRBV6-5 to TRBJ2-7; the D call may be TRBD1 or TRBD2 (5 bases each). The germline gives CDR1 MNHEY, CDR2 SVGAGI. CDR3 length: 13 residues. V was shortened by 0 bases and J by 7 bases, with 10 bases between the two germline ends. CDR3 in DNA: TGTGCCAGCAGTTACTCTGGATGGGGGGAGCAGTACTTC. This codes for CASSYSGWGEQYF.